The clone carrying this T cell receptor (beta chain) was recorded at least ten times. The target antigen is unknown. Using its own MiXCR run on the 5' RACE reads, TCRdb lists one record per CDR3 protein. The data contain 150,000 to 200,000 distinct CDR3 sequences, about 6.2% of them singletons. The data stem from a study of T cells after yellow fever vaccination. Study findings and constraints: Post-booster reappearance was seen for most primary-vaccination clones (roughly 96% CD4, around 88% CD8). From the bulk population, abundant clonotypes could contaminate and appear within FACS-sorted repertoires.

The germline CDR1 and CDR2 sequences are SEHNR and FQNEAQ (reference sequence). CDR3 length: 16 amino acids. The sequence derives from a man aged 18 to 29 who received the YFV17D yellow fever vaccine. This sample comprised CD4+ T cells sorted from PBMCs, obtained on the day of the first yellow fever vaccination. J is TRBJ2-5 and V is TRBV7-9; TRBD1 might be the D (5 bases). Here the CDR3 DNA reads TGTGCGGAAGAGAGCCGGACAAGCACCAGGCAAGAGACCCAGTACTTC. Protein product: CAEESRTSTRQETQYF.